This entry concerns a single T cell receptor beta chain. As handled by the study authors: Estimation of nucleated cell counts was performed using reference gene primer amplification. Sequenced by immunoSEQ multiplex PCR; TCRdb stores in-frame clones only, minus some. Clone size and the V and J calls come from that table; the DNA yielded D and trimming. The data contain 14,000 to 15,000 clones, 85% to 95% of them seen just once; the ten biggest clones take up around 8%. The data are from a study of blood T cell repertoires in COVID-19. Study context: Material from acute and convalescent COVID-19 was sourced from the United States, Italy and Spain.

The germline V gene encodes CDR1 SGHDT and CDR2 YYEEEE. The CDR3 totals 15 residues. V shed 4 bases, J shed 6 bases, and the junction held 6 bases outside the gene matches. The receptor was derived from a human donor with active COVID-19. The donor label of this sample is uncertain. Sequencing was carried out using peripheral blood. This rearrangement joins TRBV5-6 to TRBJ2-2; 10 bases agree with TRBD1. CDR3 region: CASSTPGQGPGELFF. CDR3 sequence (DNA): TGTGCCAGCAGCACACCGGGACAGGGGCCCGGGGAGCTGTTTTTT.